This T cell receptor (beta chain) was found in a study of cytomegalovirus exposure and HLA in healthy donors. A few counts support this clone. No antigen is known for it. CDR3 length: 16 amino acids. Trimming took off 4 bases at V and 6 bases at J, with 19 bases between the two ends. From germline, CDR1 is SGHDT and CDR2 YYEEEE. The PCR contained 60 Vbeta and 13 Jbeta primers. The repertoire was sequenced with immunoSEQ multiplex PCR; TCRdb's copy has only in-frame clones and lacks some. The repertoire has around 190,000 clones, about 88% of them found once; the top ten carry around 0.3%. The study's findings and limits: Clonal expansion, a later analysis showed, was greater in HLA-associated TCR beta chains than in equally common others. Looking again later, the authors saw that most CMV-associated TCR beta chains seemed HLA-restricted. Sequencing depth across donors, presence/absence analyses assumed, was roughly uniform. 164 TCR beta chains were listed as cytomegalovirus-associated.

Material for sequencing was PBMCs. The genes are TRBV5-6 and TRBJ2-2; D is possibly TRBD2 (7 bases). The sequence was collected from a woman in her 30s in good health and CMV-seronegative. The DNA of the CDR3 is TGTGCCAGCAGCCTCACCGCGGGGGCCGGGGCCGGGGAGCTGTTTTTT. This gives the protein CASSLTAGAGAGELFF.